The text below deals with one T cell receptor beta chain. Its antigen is not identified. The V gene lost 3 bases and the J gene lost 2 bases, with 12 bases spanning the gap. CDR1 is SGHRS, CDR2 YFSETQ, per germline. The CDR3 runs 15 residues. This sample stems from a study of T cell repertoires in cytomegalovirus infection. Study-level information: Public signatures in TCR beta pointed to CMV infection and matching HLA type. Whole-study findings and limits: The study found HLA-C-restricted CMV-specific TCR beta clonotypes dominating the ex vivo response.

TCRdb ran MiXCR on the reads and lists one entry per CDR3 protein. Of around 130,000 distinct CDR3 sequences in the sample, roughly 9% were seen once. The chain recombines TRBV5-1 with TRBJ2-1; D is uncertain. The sample comprised PBMCs. The receptor was isolated from a human donor in good health (CMV status not recorded). Some clones in this sample may be carry-over from other donors' samples. The CDR3 sequence: CASSYLGPPYNEQFF. DNA of the CDR3: TGCGCCAGCAGCTACCTAGGGCCGCCCTACAATGAGCAGTTCTTC.